The rows below give T cell receptor beta chains drawn from one sample of a study of beta chain features in type 1 diabetes. This table comes from immunoSEQ multiplex PCR, and its TCRdb copy is limited to in-frame clones, with some not included. Here the sample spans 900,000 or so clones, roughly a sixth being singletons. Sequenced input: naive CD4+ T cells from blood. The receptors come from a woman aged 18-30 years in good health. CDR3s include the opening cysteine and the closing phenylalanine or tryptophan. The D gene is left open where the match is weak. Expanded clones are given a class, and other clones once, few, many or no size at all.

d_call	v_call	clone_size	j_call	cdr3_nt	cdr3_aa
TRBD2	TRBV28	few	TRBJ2-1	TGTGCCAGCAGGGGGACTAGGGGTTACAATGAGCAGTTCTTC	CASRGTRGYNEQFF
-	TRBV19	few	TRBJ1-5	TGTGCCACCTCGGCGGGTCAGCCCCAGCATTTT	CATSAGQPQHF
TRBD2	TRBV6-6	-	TRBJ2-5	TGTGCCAGCAGTCTACTAGCGGGCCCCCAAGAGACCCAGTACTTC	CASSLLAGPQETQYF
TRBD1	TRBV6-6	few	TRBJ1-2	TGTGCCAGCAGCCAGGACAGGATCTATGGCTACACCTTC	CASSQDRIYGYTF
-	TRBV5-1	few	TRBJ2-7	TGCGCCAGCAGCTCCGGGTTGAGCTACGAGCAGTACTTC	CASSSGLSYEQYF
-	TRBV5-4	-	TRBJ2-7	TGTGCCAGCAGCTTGGATCTGGGGACCTCCTACGAGCAGTACTTC	CASSLDLGTSYEQYF
-	TRBV18	few	TRBJ1-2	TGTGCCAGCTCACCCGTGCAGGGGCCCATCCCGAACTATGGCTACACCTTC	CASSPVQGPIPNYGYTF
-	TRBV28	few	TRBJ2-7	TGTGCCAGCAGTTTATTCCCGGGGGCGAGCCTCGAGCAGTACTTC	CASSLFPGASLEQYF
-	TRBV11-2	-	TRBJ1-2	TGTGCCAGCAGCTTAAGGGGGAGTGAGAACTATGGCTACACCTTC	CASSLRGSENYGYTF
-	TRBV25-1	few	TRBJ2-1	TGTGCCAGCAATGCAGCGGGCCTCTACAATGAGCAGTTCTTC	CASNAAGLYNEQFF
-	TRBV5-1	-	TRBJ1-2	TGCGCCAGCAGCACTCTCGGGGGCCTCTATGGATACACCTTC	CASSTLGGLYGYTF
TRBD2	TRBV9	-	TRBJ2-3	TGTGCCAGCAGCGCGAGACTAGCGGGAGTAGATACGCAGTATTTT	CASSARLAGVDTQYF
-	TRBV10-3	-	TRBJ1-4	TGTGCCATCAGTGCTCGGGGCGAAAAACTGTTTTTT	CAISARGEKLFF
TRBD1	TRBV5-4	few	TRBJ2-5	TGTGCCAGCAGGCGGGACAGGGCGATACAAGAGACCCAGTACTTC	CASRRDRAIQETQYF
TRBD1	TRBV5-1	few	TRBJ2-3	TGCGCCAGCAGCTACGGACAGGGAGCAGATACGCAGTATTTT	CASSYGQGADTQYF
-	TRBV5-4	-	TRBJ1-1	TGTGCCAGCAGCCAATCGCTCATGAACACTGAAGCTTTCTTT	CASSQSLMNTEAFF
TRBD1	TRBV28	-	TRBJ1-5	TGTGCCAGCAGTCGGGACAGCCATCAGCCCCAGCATTTT	CASSRDSHQPQHF
TRBD1	TRBV7-9	-	TRBJ2-5	TGTGCCAGCAGCTCAATAAGGGGGCCCCAAGAGACCCAGTACTTC	CASSSIRGPQETQYF
-	TRBV6-5	-	TRBJ1-1	TGTGCCATAGCCGGGACACTCAACACTGAAGCTTTCTTT	CAIAGTLNTEAFF
-	TRBV2	few	TRBJ1-5	TGTGCCAGCAGTGACAGGGGTTACAATCAGCCCCAGCATTTT	CASSDRGYNQPQHF